One sample yielded the 28 T cell receptor beta chains listed below, sequenced in a study of T cell changes during pregnancy in multiple sclerosis. The table came from immunoSEQ multiplex PCR; TCRdb's copy has only in-frame clones and leaves some out. The sample has 45,000 to 70,000 clones; about 92% are singletons. The sequenced sample was CD4+ T cells from peripheral blood mononuclear cells, obtained after pregnancy. These receptor sequences come from a female donor with multiple sclerosis, enrolled in a pregnancy study.

The genes are TRBV19 and TRBJ2-7, with 11 bases lining up with TRBD2. The CDR3 loop spans 16 amino acids. The V segment lost 0 bases and the J segment 4 bases; nucleotides outside the gene matches: 5. Germline values: CDR1 LNHDA, CDR2 SQIVND (reference sequence). As DNA, the CDR3 is TGTGCCAGTAGTATAGACTCCGGGACTAGCGGTTACGAGCAGTACTTC. Its protein is CASSIDSGTSGYEQYF.

Only one count was recorded for this clone. The CDR3 nucleotides read TGTGCCAGCAGTGATAAACAGGGGCAGGAGACCCAGTACTTC. This translates into CASSDKQGQETQYF. The chain uses TRBV6-6 and TRBJ2-5, with 7 bases that match TRBD1. This CDR3 spans 14 amino acids. CDR1 is MNHNY, CDR2 SVGAGI, per germline (reference sequence). J was trimmed by 5 bases and V by 5 bases; bases with no gene match: 8.

This chain joins TRBV7-2 and TRBJ1-3, with TRBD1 as a possible D gene (6 bases). Germline V gene data show CDR1 as SGHTA and CDR2 as FQGNSA. V dropped 1 base and J dropped 1 base, with 17 bases sitting between them. The CDR3 is 18 amino acids. The CDR3 region is CASSLGGAGGRSGNTIYF. CDR3 sequence (DNA): TGTGCCAGCAGCTTAGGTGGCGCCGGGGGGCGGTCTGGAAACACCATATATTTT.

This clone was picked up one time. The chain links TRBV7-8 to TRBJ1-2, with D tentatively TRBD1 (6 bases). The germline CDR1 and CDR2 sequences are SGHVS and FQNEAQ. The V gene lost 3 bases and the J gene lost 4 bases, with 9 bases spanning the gap. This CDR3 has 13 amino acids. The CDR3 spells CASSFDRLYGYTF. CDR3 nucleotides: TGTGCCAGCAGCTTCGACAGGCTCTATGGCTACACCTTC.

This chain links TRBV18 with TRBJ1-3, with D possibly matching TRBD1 (5 bases). V lost 2 bases, J lost 0 bases, and 11 bases lay in between. The CDR3 spans 16 residues. The germline V gene has CDR1 KGHSH and CDR2 LQKENI. The CDR3 coding sequence is TGTGCCAGCTCACCAGAAACAGGAAGCTCTGGAAACACCATATATTTT. Residues: CASSPETGSSGNTIYF.

The chain employs TRBV6-5 and TRBJ2-7, with 9 bases lining up with TRBD1. CDR3 length equals 16 residues. Unmatched junction bases numbered 10, after V lost 2 bases and J lost 5 bases. CDR1 and CDR2 (germline): MNHEY, SVGAGI. The CDR3 DNA sequence: TGTGCCAGCAGTTACATGCACAGGGGGCGCGGGGACGAGCAGTACTTC. As protein: CASSYMHRGRGDEQYF.

This chain links TRBV6-1 with TRBJ2-7, with TRBD1 as a possible D gene (5 bases). The CDR3 totals 13 residues. Germline lookup yields CDR1 MNHNS and CDR2 SASEGT. V lost 0 bases and J 4 bases, leaving 7 bases between the germline ends. The CDR3 bases are TGTGCCAGCAGTGAAGCGGGGCCGTACGAGCAGTACTTC. Encoded protein: CASSEAGPYEQYF.

The chain carries TRBV5-1 and TRBJ2-7; D remains ambiguous. Looked up from germline, CDR1 is SGHRS and CDR2 is YFSETQ. CDR3 length: 14 amino acids. The V end lost 0 bases, the J end lost 6 bases, and 13 bases lay between the germline ends. In DNA, the CDR3 is TGCGCCAGCAGCTTGGGCGGCAGCTCGGGCGAGCAGTACTTC. It is translated as CASSLGGSSGEQYF. Supplemented by reference TRBV5-1 and TRBJ2-7, the full variable domain reads KAGVTQTPRYLIKTRGQQVTLSCSPISGHRSVSWYQQTPGQGLQFLFEYFSETQRNKGNFPGRFSGRQFSNSRSEMNVSTLELGDSALYLCASSLGGSSGEQYFGPGTRLTVT.

The rearrangement uses TRBV5-8 and TRBJ1-4, with D unresolved. There are 16 residues in the CDR3. Germline CDR1 is SGHTS and CDR2 is YDEGEE. Trimming removed 0 bases at V and 0 bases at J, with 9 bases between. CDR3 nucleotide sequence: TGTGCCAGCAGCTTGGCAAGAACTGCAACTAATGAAAAACTGTTTTTT. This translates into CASSLARTATNEKLFF.

The rearrangement links TRBV4-3 to TRBJ2-7, with 11 bases aligning to TRBD2. Trimming took 6 bases from V and 3 from J; bases not matched to a gene: 7. The CDR3 is made up of 15 amino acids. Germline V gene data show CDR1 as LGHNA and CDR2 as YSLEER. The CDR3 is CASRPGTSGFYEQYF. The CDR3 DNA reads TGCGCCAGCAGACCCGGGACTAGCGGATTCTACGAGCAGTACTTC.

The rearrangement links TRBV19 to TRBJ2-5; D is unresolved. The CDR3 consists of 12 residues. V lost 5 bases and J 2 bases, leaving 6 bases between the germline ends. The germline V gene encodes CDR1 LNHDA and CDR2 SQIVND (reference sequence). DNA for the CDR3: TGTGCCAGTAGTTACAGTCAAGAGACCCAGTACTTC. This encodes CASSYSQETQYF.

The chain has TRBV2 and TRBJ1-6, with D perhaps TRBD1 (6 bases). The CDR3 spans 13 residues. V lost 5 bases, J lost 12 bases, and 14 bases lay in between. The germline V gene encodes CDR1 SNHLY and CDR2 FYNNEI. In DNA form, the CDR3 reads TGTGCCAGCAGTACCGGGACAAGAGGACCCCTCCACTTT. Translation gives CASSTGTRGPLHF.

V is TRBV27 and J is TRBJ2-3; D gene uncertain. Germline V gene sequence: CDR1 MNHEY, CDR2 SMNVEV (reference sequence). Trimming stripped 6 bases from V and 1 base from J, with 5 bases between. The CDR3 extends over 12 amino acids. The DNA of the CDR3 is TGTGCCAGCAGATCTGGCACAGATACGCAGTATTTT. Residues: CASRSGTDTQYF.

The chain carries TRBV10-3 and TRBJ1-2, with 8 bases matching TRBD1. This CDR3 spans 13 amino acids. Germline V gene lookup returns CDR1 ENHRY and CDR2 SYGVKD. Trimming removed 4 bases from V and 7 bases from J; junction bases left unmatched: 5. The CDR3 bases are TGTGCCATCAGTGGACAGGGGACGTTTGGCTACACCTTC. This gives the protein CAISGQGTFGYTF.

This chain uses TRBV19 with TRBJ1-1, with TRBD1 as a possible D gene (5 bases). This CDR3 has 16 residues. The V gene lost 5 bases and the J gene lost 1 base, with 17 bases spanning the gap. The germline V gene encodes CDR1 LNHDA and CDR2 SQIVND (reference sequence). This CDR3 is CASSYVSGVGNTEAFF. CDR3 sequence (DNA): TGTGCCAGTAGTTACGTCTCGGGGGTTGGGAACACTGAAGCTTTCTTT. Full variable domain (rest looked up from reference TRBV19 and TRBJ1-1): DGGITQSPKYLFRKEGQNVTLSCEQNLNHDAMYWYRQDPGQGLRLIYYSQIVNDFQKGDIAEGYSVSREKKESFPLTVTSAQKNPTAFYLCASSYVSGVGNTEAFFGQGTRLTVV.

The DNA of the CDR3 is TGCAGTGCTCCAGTCCAGACCCAGTACTTC. It yields the protein CSAPVQTQYF. This chain uses TRBV20-1 with TRBJ2-5, with D hard to call. Germline V gives CDR1 DFQATT, CDR2 SNEGSKA (reference sequence). The CDR3 runs to 10 residues. V was clipped by 5 bases and J by 6 bases, with 7 bases between them.

The V gene is TRBV10-3, the J gene TRBJ2-5; no clear D gene. Germline V CDR1 and CDR2: ENHRY, SYGVKD. V was pared by 4 bases and J by 5 bases, with 11 bases between. The CDR3 contains 13 residues. The CDR3 region is CAISARVRETQYF. The CDR3 DNA follows: TGTGCCATCAGTGCCCGGGTCCGGGAGACCCAGTACTTC.

V gene TRBV15 combines with J gene TRBJ2-1, with TRBD2 matching over 7 bases. The CDR3 consists of 14 residues. Losses at the gene ends were 3 bases for V and 3 bases for J; bases not matched to a gene: 2. From germline, CDR1 is LNHNV and CDR2 YYDKDF (reference sequence). CDR3 nucleotides: TGTGCCACCAGCAGCCGGGACTACTACAATGAGCAGTTCTTC. Its protein is CATSSRDYYNEQFF.

J is TRBJ1-1 and V is TRBV9; TRBD1 might be the D (5 bases). CDR1 and CDR2 from the germline V gene are SGDLS and YYNGEE. CDR3 length: 15 amino acids. Between the trimmed V and J ends, which lost 0 bases and 0 bases, there was a span of 9 bases. The CDR3 here is CASSVEKGVNTEAFF. DNA of the CDR3: TGTGCCAGCAGCGTAGAAAAAGGGGTGAACACTGAAGCTTTCTTT.

This sequence joins TRBV5-6 and TRBJ2-3, with D hard to call. CDR1 and CDR2 (germline): SGHDT, YYEEEE. Deletions cut 0 bases from V and 0 bases from J, with 11 bases between. The CDR3 is 16 residues long. The CDR3 spells CASSLAAGLSTDTQYF. The CDR3 region has the DNA TGTGCCAGCAGCTTGGCCGCAGGCCTCAGCACAGATACGCAGTATTTT.

The V and J genes are TRBV6-1 and TRBJ2-1; 9 nucleotides match TRBD2. The germline V gene has CDR1 MNHNS and CDR2 SASEGT. The V segment lost 3 bases and the J segment 4 bases; nucleotides outside the gene matches: 7. The CDR3 runs to 16 residues. The CDR3 reads CASSESSGGHYNEQFF. In DNA form, the CDR3 reads TGTGCCAGCAGTGAGTCCAGCGGGGGGCATTACAATGAGCAGTTCTTC.

The J gene is TRBJ2-5, the V gene TRBV9; 8 positions match TRBD1. With 4 bases clipped from V and 5 bases from J, the junction kept 13 bases outside the gene matches. The germline gives CDR1 SGDLS, CDR2 YYNGEE. This CDR3 comprises 16 residues. CDR3 amino acids: CASSPRTGWIGETQYF. The CDR3 nucleotides are TGTGCCAGCAGCCCTCGGACAGGGTGGATCGGGGAGACCCAGTACTTC.

This clone showed up just once. The V and J genes are TRBV11-1 and TRBJ2-1, with D perhaps TRBD2 (7 bases). CDR3 length: 15 amino acids. Germline assignment: CDR1 SGHAT and CDR2 FQDESV (reference sequence). V dropped 5 bases and J dropped 4 bases, with 15 bases sitting between them. The CDR3: CASSVRGAVYNEQFF. The CDR3 bases are TGTGCCAGCAGCGTTCGGGGGGCCGTATACAATGAGCAGTTCTTC.

V gene TRBV30 combines with J gene TRBJ1-1, with D possibly TRBD1 on 5 matching bases. Germline V gives CDR1 GTSNPN, CDR2 SVGIG (reference sequence). This CDR3 spans 13 amino acids. With 1 base removed from V and 1 base from J, the gap between germline ends came to 7 bases. CDR3 bases: TGTGCCTGGAGTGGACAGCCGAACACTGAAGCTTTCTTT. This encodes CAWSGQPNTEAFF.

The chain links TRBV6-5 to TRBJ2-6, with D unresolved. The CDR3 is made up of 15 amino acids. Per the germline V gene, CDR1 is MNHEY and CDR2 is SVGAGI. Trimming cost V 5 bases and J 1 base, with 9 bases left between them. CDR3 residues: CASSARWSGANVLTF. DNA of the CDR3: TGTGCCAGCAGTGCCAGGTGGTCTGGGGCCAACGTCCTGACTTTC.

V gene TRBV4-3 combines with J gene TRBJ1-2; possibly TRBD1 for D (5 bases). Germline assignment: CDR1 LGHNA and CDR2 YSLEER. This CDR3 is 18 amino acids long. Trimming took 0 bases from V and 4 from J, leaving 21 bases between them. CDR3 region: CASSQDPGRAHFGYGYTF. CDR3 coding DNA: TGCGCCAGCAGCCAAGACCCGGGCAGGGCCCACTTTGGCTATGGCTACACCTTC.

V is TRBV5-1 and J is TRBJ2-7; 8 nucleotides agree with TRBD1. This CDR3 region has 13 residues. The ends lost 5 bases at V and 6 bases at J; junction bases unmatched: 7. Per germline, CDR1 SGHRS and CDR2 YFSETQ. The CDR3 loop is CASRFRGQGEQYF. The CDR3 bases are TGCGCCAGCAGATTCCGTGGACAGGGCGAGCAGTACTTC.

The chain carries TRBV5-4 and TRBJ2-7, with 8 bases aligning to TRBD2. V trimming: 7 bases; J trimming: 1 base; junction bases outside the gene matches: 13. Germline CDR1 is SGHNT and CDR2 is YYREEE (reference sequence). This CDR3 is built from 16 residues. The CDR3 sequence is CASSGGGALSSYEQYF. CDR3 DNA: TGTGCCAGCTCGGGAGGGGGGGCCTTATCTTCCTACGAGCAGTACTTC.